Below, one TCR beta chain is given with its context. The CDR3 spans 15 residues. V lost 5 bases, J lost 3 bases, and 9 bases stayed unmatched. From germline, CDR1 is MNHEY and CDR2 SVGAGI. The sample comes from a study of blood T cell repertoires in COVID-19. Source study methods: Reference gene primer amplification gave estimated nucleated cell counts. Sequencing used immunoSEQ multiplex PCR; TCRdb keeps in-frame clones, though not all of them. V and J calls plus clone size are reproduced from that table; the DNA served to infer D and trimming. The sample shows about 120,000 clones, over 70% of them seen only once.

The clonotype originates from a woman between 50 and 59 years old with acute or convalescent COVID-19. V is TRBV6-5 and J is TRBJ1-1; 7 nucleotides agree with TRBD1. The sequencing input was peripheral blood. CDR3 sequence reads: CASSPPSRGDTEAFF. The CDR3 DNA is TGTGCCAGCAGTCCTCCTTCCAGGGGGGACACTGAAGCTTTCTTT.